Here is one TCR beta chain with its context. The antigen is not known. This CDR3 comprises 15 residues. V lost 0 bases to trimming and J lost 0 bases, with 8 bases between them. CDR1 and CDR2 (germline): MRHNA, SNTAGT. TCR beta CDR3 regions were amplified from RNA transcripts. In the first-round RT-PCR of the TCR CDR3, the HTBI primer set was used. Using its own MiXCR run on the multiplex PCR reads, TCRdb lists one record per CDR3 protein. The data show roughly 500,000 distinct CDR3 sequences, around 42% seen once. This specimen belongs to a study of T cells in Graves' hyperthyroidism and ophthalmopathy. Study observations and caveats: Blood also carried most thyroid clonotypes expanded above 0.001.

Sequencing input: peripheral blood or thyroid tissue (not recorded which). The chain links TRBV6-4 to TRBJ1-1; the D is unclear. This TCR came from an adult woman with Graves' disease, either hyperthyroidism or ophthalmopathy (not recorded which). CDR3 amino acids: CASSDSNSMNTEAFF. DNA for the CDR3: TGTGCCAGCAGTGACTCGAACAGCATGAACACTGAAGCTTTCTTT.